These T cell receptor beta chains were read from a single sample in a study of blood T cell repertoires in COVID-19. Here immunoSEQ multiplex PCR was the method, and the copy in TCRdb shows in-frame clones only, minus some. The sample lists 300,000 to 400,000 clones; roughly 90% were seen once. Source material: PBMCs or T cells enriched from blood (not recorded which). These receptors originate from a man in his 60s who had recovered from COVID-19. The CDR3 runs from the conserved cysteine through the conserved F or W. The D gene is left open where the match is weak. Some rows mark clone size as missing; the rest say once, few, many or name a class of expanded clone.

clone_size	v_call	d_call	j_call	cdr3_length	cdr3_nt	cdr3_aa
.	TRBV21-1	.	TRBJ1-1	13	TGTGCCAGCAGCATCCTTATGCCAGGGCGTGCTTTCTTT	CASSILMPGRAFF
.	TRBV7-9	.	TRBJ1-3	15	TGTGCCAGCAGCTTGTCAGGGCCCTCTGGAAACACCATATATTTT	CASSLSGPSGNTIYF
.	TRBV5-1	TRBD1	TRBJ2-7	13	TGCGCCAGCGGTCAGGACAGGCGGGCCCCAAAGCGGTTC	CASGQDRRAPKRF
.	TRBV5-1	TRBD1	TRBJ2-3	14	TGCGCCAGCAGCTTGGCGGGACAGACAGATACGCAGTATTTT	CASSLAGQTDTQYF
.	TRBV28	TRBD1	TRBJ1-2	15	TGTGCCAGCAGTTTACTGGGACAGGGGGATTATGGCTACACCTTC	CASSLLGQGDYGYTF
.	TRBV7-6	.	TRBJ1-2	15	TGTGCCAGCAGCCCTAGCGGCCAGATTAACTATGGCTACACCTTC	CASSPSGQINYGYTF
.	TRBV7-3	.	TRBJ2-1	15	TGTGCCAGCAGGACGCAGGGACACTCCTACAATGAGCAGTTCTTC	CASRTQGHSYNEQFF
.	TRBV7-9	.	TRBJ1-1	15	TGTGCCAGCAGTTCCCTAATGTGGAGTGGCACTGAAGCTTTCTTT	CASSSLMWSGTEAFF
once	TRBV27	TRBD1	TRBJ1-1	13	TGTGCCAGCAGCAGACAGGGGGCGACTGAAGCTTTCTTT	CASSRQGATEAFF
.	TRBV27	.	TRBJ2-1	18	TGTGCCAGCAGTTTATCGTTGGTTTACGGGAGAGGGGTAAATGAGCAGTTCTTC	CASSLSLVYGRGVNEQFF
.	TRBV6-5	TRBD2	TRBJ2-1	14	TGTGCCAGCAGTCGGACTAGCGGGGGTAATGAGCAGTTCTTC	CASSRTSGGNEQFF
.	TRBV7-8	.	TRBJ1-2	17	TGTGCCAGCAGCTCGGGGGGTTGGACAGAAGCTAACTATGGCTACACCTTC	CASSSGGWTEANYGYTF
.	TRBV12-3/TRBV12-4	TRBD1	TRBJ2-1	13	TGTGCCAGCAGTGCGGACAGGGGTATTCCCCAGATCTTC	CASSADRGIPQIF
.	TRBV19	TRBD1	TRBJ1-5	18	TGTGCCAGTAGCCGGAGCGGGACAGGGCGATATAGCAATCAGCCCCAGCATTTT	CASSRSGTGRYSNQPQHF
.	TRBV30	TRBD2	TRBJ2-3	14	TGTGCCTCATCTAAGCGCGGGAGTTATGATACGCAGTATTTT	CASSKRGSYDTQYF
.	TRBV19	.	TRBJ1-6	15	TGTGCCAGTAGTACAAGCGAGGGAGGCCGCTCACCCCTCCACTTT	CASSTSEGGRSPLHF
few	TRBV6-5	TRBD1	TRBJ1-6	15	TGTGCCAGCAAGACAGGGGTATCCTATAATTCACCCCTCCACTTT	CASKTGVSYNSPLHF
.	TRBV2	.	TRBJ2-2	15	TGTGCCAGCAGCGATCTAAGGGGATTGTCCGGGGAGCTGTTTTTT	CASSDLRGLSGELFF
few	TRBV19	TRBD1	TRBJ1-5	14	TGTGCCAGTAGAGAGGGACAGGGAGGACAGCCCCAGCATTTT	CASREGQGGQPQHF
.	TRBV7-8	.	TRBJ2-1	15	TGTGCCAGCAGCTTAGAGGGACACAAATACAATGAGCAGTTCTTC	CASSLEGHKYNEQFF